This T cell receptor beta chain came from a study of Ad26.COV2.S vaccination and SARS-CoV-2 variants. Study outcomes and limitations: Overall T cell responses may have been underestimated by the analyses of TCR breadth and depth.

The CDR3 has 14 residues. V shed 5 bases and J shed 3 bases, with 14 bases lying between them. Germline V lookup: CDR1 SGHAT, CDR2 FQNNGV. The table came from immunoSEQ multiplex PCR; TCRdb's copy has only in-frame clones and leaves some out. The data contain roughly 390,000 clones, approximately 90% of them singletons. For this clone: Antigen: not known.

Treatment of the sample: roughly 19 received Ad26.COV2.S at low or high dose, single or two shots; 5 received placebo; per-sample allocation not given. Samples analyzed were those drawn on day 63 after the first vaccine or placebo injection. This vaccine is an Ad26 vector that expresses the Wuhan-strain SARS-CoV-2 spike. V is TRBV11-2 and J is TRBJ2-7; no definite D call. Material: peripheral blood, obtained in a trial of Ad26.COV2.S vaccine versus placebo. The receptor's source is a person between 18 and 65 years old who received the Ad26.COV2.S COVID-19 vaccine or a placebo. The CDR3 nucleotides read TGTGCCAGCAGCCTTTACACCGATTACTACGAGCAGTACTTC. This translates into CASSLYTDYYEQYF.